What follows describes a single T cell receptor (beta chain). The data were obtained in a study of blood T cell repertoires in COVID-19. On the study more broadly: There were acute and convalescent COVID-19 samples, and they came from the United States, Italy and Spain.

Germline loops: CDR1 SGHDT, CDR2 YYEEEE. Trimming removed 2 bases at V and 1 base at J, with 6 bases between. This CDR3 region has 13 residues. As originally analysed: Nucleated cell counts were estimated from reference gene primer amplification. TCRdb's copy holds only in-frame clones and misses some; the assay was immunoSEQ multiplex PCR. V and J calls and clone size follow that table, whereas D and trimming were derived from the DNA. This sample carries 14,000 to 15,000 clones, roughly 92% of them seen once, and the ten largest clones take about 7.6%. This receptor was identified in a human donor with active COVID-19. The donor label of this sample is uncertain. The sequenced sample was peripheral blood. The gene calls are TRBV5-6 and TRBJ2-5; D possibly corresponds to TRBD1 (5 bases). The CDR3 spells CASSFRGQETQYF. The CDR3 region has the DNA TGTGCCAGCAGCTTTAGGGGCCAAGAGACCCAGTACTTC.